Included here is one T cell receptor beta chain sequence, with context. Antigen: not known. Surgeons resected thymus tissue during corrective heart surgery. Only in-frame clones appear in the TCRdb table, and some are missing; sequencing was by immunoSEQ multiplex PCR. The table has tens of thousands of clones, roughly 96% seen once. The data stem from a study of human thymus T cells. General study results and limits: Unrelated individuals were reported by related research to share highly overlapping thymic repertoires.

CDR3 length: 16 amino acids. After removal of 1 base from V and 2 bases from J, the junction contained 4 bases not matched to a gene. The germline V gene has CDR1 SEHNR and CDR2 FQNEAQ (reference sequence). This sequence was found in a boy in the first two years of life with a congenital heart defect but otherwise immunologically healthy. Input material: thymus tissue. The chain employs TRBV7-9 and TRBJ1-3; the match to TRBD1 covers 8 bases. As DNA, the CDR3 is TGTGCCAGCAGCTTAGGAAAGGACAGGGCTGGAAACACCATATATTTT. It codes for CASSLGKDRAGNTIYF.